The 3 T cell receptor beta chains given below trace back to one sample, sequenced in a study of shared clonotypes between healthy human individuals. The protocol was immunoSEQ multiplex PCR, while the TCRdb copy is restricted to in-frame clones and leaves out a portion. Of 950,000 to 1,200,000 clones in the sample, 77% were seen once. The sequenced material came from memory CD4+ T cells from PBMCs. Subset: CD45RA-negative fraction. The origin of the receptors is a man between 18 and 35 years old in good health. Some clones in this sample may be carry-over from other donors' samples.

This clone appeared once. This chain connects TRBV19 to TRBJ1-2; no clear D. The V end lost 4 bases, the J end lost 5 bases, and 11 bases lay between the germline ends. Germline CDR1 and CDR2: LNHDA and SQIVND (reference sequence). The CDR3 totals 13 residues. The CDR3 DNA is TGTGCCAGTAGTACCTTACTTGAATATGGCTACACCTTC. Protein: CASSTLLEYGYTF.

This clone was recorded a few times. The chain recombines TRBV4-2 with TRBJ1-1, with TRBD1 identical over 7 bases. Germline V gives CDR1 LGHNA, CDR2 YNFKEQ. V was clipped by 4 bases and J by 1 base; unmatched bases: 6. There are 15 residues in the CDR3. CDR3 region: CASSPGQAGNTEAFF. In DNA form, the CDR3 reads TGTGCCAGCAGCCCCGGACAGGCGGGGAACACTGAAGCTTTCTTT.

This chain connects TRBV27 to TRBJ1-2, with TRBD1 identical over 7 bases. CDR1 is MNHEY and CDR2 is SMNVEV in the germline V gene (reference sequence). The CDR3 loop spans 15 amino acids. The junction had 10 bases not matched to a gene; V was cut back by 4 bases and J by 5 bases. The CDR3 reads CASSSPGQSSYGYTF. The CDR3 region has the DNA TGTGCCAGCAGTTCACCGGGACAGAGTTCATATGGCTACACCTTC.